This T cell receptor (beta chain) was identified in a study of shared clonotypes between healthy human individuals. Study results and limitations: Blood was the sole source, and tissue repertoires probably differ. Sequencing depth was expected to influence donor clonotype sharing.

Notes on this clone: Its antigen remains unidentified.

Sequenced by immunoSEQ multiplex PCR; TCRdb stores in-frame clones only, minus some. In the table there are hundreds of thousands of clones, 75% to 85% of which are singletons. The CDR3 extends over 15 amino acids. Trimming took 4 bases from V and 1 from J, leaving 14 bases between them. Germline V gene lookup returns CDR1 PRHDT and CDR2 FYEKMQ (reference sequence). The TCR was taken from a woman in her forties in good health. Some clones in this sample may be carry-over from other donors' samples. Source material: PBMCs. The V call is TRBV13, the J call TRBJ2-7; possible D gene TRBD1, 6 bases. In nucleotides, the CDR3 is TGTGCCAGCAGCTACCGTTCGACAGGTTCCTACGAGCAGTACTTC. Its translation: CASSYRSTGSYEQYF. Full variable domain (rest looked up from reference TRBV13 and TRBJ2-7): AAGVIQSPRHLIKEKRETATLKCYPIPRHDTVYWYQQGPGQDPQFLISFYEKMQSDKGSIPDRFSAQQFSDYHSELNMSSLELGDSALYFCASSYRSTGSYEQYFGPGTRLTVT.